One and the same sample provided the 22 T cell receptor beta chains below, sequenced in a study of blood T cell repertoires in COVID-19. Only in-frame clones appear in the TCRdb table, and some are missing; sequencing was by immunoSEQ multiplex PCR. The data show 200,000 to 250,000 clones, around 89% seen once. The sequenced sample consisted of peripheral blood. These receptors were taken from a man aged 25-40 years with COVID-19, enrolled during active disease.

The CDR3, as DNA: TGTGCCAGCAGCCAAGATTGGACAGGGAGGATCACTGAAGCTTTCTTT. This gives the protein CASSQDWTGRITEAFF. V and J are TRBV4-2 and TRBJ1-1; 8 bases fit TRBD1. This CDR3 contains 16 residues. CDR1 is LGHNA and CDR2 is YNFKEQ in the germline V gene. After removal of 0 bases from V and 4 bases from J, the junction contained 7 bases not matched to a gene.

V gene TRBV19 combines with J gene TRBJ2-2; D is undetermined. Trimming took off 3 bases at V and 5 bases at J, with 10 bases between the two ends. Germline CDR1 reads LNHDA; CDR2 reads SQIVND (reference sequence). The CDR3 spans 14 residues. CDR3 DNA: TGTGCCAGTAGTATGGGCAGAGCAACCGGGGAGCTGTTTTTT. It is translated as CASSMGRATGELFF.

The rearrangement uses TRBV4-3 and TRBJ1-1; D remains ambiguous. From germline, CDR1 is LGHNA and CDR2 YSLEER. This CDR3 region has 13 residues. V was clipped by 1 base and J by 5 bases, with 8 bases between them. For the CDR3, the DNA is TGCGCCAGCAGCCAAGTATCGCGGACTGAAGCTTTCTTT. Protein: CASSQVSRTEAFF.

The CDR3, as DNA: TGTGCCAGCTCACCACCTTTGGGACAGGCGAACACCGGGGAGCTGTTTTTT. Amino acids: CASSPPLGQANTGELFF. The chain is built from TRBV18 and TRBJ2-2, with 8 positions matching TRBD1. Germline CDR1 is KGHSH and CDR2 is LQKENI. The CDR3 is made up of 17 amino acids. J gave up 0 bases and V 0 bases, and 3 bases lay outside the gene matches.

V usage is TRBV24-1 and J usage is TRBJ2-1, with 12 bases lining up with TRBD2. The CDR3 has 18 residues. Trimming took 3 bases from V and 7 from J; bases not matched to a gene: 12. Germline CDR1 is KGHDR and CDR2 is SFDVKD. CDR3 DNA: TGTGCCACCAGTGATCGCTTTCTTACTAGCGGGAGGTCGAATGAGCAGTTCTTC. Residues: CATSDRFLTSGRSNEQFF.

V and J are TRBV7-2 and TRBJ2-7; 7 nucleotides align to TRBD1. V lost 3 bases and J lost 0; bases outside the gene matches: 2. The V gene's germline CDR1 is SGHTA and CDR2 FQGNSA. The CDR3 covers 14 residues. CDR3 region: CASSFWDSSYEQYF. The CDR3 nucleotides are TGTGCCAGCAGCTTTTGGGACAGCTCCTACGAGCAGTACTTC.

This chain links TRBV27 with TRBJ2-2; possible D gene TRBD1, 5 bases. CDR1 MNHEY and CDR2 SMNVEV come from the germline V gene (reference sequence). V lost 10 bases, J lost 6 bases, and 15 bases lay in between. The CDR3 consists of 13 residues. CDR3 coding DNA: TGTGCCACCAGAGGCCCAGGGCCCGGGGAGCTGTTTTTT. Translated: CATRGPGPGELFF.

The CDR3 sequence is CASRGGSAYEQYF. The CDR3 nucleotides read TGTGCCAGCAGAGGGGGCTCGGCCTACGAGCAGTACTTC. The genes are TRBV7-2 and TRBJ2-7, with 7 bases aligning to TRBD1. The CDR3 sequence is 13 residues long. CDR1 and CDR2 from the germline V gene are SGHTA and FQGNSA. Trimming took 6 bases from V and 2 from J; bases not matched to a gene: 4.

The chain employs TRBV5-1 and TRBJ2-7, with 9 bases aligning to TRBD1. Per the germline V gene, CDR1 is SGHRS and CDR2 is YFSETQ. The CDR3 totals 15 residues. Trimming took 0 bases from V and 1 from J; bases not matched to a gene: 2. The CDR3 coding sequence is TGCGCCAGCAGCTTGGGGGACAGGGTATCCTACGAGCAGTACTTC. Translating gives CASSLGDRVSYEQYF.

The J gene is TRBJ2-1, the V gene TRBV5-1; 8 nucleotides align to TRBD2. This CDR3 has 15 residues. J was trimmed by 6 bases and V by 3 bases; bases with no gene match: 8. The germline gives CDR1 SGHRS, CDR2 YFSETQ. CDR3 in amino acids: CASSSLGTSGNEQFF. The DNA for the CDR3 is TGCGCCAGCAGCTCACTCGGGACTAGTGGCAATGAGCAGTTCTTC.

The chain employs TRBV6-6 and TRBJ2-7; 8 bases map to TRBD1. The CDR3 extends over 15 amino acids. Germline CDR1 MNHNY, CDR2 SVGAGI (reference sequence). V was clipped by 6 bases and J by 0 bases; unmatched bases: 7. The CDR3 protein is CASSDLQGDSYEQYF. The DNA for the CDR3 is TGTGCCAGCAGCGACCTACAGGGGGACTCCTACGAGCAGTACTTC.

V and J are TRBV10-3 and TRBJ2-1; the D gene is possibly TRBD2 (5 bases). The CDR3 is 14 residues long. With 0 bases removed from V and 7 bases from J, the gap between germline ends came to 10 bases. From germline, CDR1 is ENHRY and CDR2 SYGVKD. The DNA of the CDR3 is TGTGCCATCAGTGAGTCGGAGGCGGTGAATGAGCAGTTCTTC. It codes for CAISESEAVNEQFF.

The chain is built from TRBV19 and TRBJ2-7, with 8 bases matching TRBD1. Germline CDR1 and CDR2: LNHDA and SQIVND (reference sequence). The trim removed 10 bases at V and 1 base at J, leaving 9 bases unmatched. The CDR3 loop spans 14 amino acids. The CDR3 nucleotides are TGTGCCACACAAGACCGGACAGGGTCCTACGAGCAGTACTTC. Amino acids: CATQDRTGSYEQYF.

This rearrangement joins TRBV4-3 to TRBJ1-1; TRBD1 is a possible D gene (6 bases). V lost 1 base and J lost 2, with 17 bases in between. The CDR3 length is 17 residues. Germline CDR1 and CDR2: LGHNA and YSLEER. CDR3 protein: CASSQGHRDKYNTEAFF. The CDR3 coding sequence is TGCGCCAGCAGCCAAGGACACCGGGACAAATATAACACTGAAGCTTTCTTT.

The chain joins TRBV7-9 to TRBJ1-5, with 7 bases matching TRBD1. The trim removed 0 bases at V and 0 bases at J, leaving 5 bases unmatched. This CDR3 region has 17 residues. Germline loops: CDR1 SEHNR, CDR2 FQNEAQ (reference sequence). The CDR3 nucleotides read TGTGCCAGCAGCTTAGCGGACAGGCATTATAGCAATCAGCCCCAGCATTTT. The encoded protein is CASSLADRHYSNQPQHF.

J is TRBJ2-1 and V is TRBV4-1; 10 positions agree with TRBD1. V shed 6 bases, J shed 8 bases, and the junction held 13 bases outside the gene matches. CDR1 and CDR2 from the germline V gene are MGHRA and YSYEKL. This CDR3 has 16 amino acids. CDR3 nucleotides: TGCGCCAGCAGACACGTCCCCCGGGACAGGGGTGATGAGCAGTTCTTC. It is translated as CASRHVPRDRGDEQFF.

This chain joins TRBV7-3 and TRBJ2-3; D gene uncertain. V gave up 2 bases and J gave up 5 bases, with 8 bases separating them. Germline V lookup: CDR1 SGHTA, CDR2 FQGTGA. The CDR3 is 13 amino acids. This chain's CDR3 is CASSLARKDTQYF. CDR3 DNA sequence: TGTGCCAGCAGCTTAGCTAGAAAAGATACGCAGTATTTT.

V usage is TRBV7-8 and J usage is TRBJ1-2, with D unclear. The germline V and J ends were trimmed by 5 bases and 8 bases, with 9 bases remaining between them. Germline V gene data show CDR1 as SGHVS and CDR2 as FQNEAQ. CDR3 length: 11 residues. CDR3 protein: CASSPYSGYTF. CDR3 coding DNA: TGTGCCAGCAGCCCGTATAGCGGCTACACCTTC. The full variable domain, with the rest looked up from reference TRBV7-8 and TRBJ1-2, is GAGVSQSPRYKVAKRGQDVALRCDPISGHVSLFWYQQALGQGPEFLTYFQNEAQLDKSGLPSDRFFAERPEGSVSTLKIQRTQQEDSAVYLCASSPYSGYTFGSGTRLTVV.

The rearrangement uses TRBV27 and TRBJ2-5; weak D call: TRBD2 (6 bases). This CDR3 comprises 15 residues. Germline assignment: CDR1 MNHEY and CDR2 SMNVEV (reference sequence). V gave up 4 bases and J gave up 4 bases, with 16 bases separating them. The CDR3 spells CASSYAEGKGETQYF. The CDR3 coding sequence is TGTGCCAGCAGTTACGCGGAGGGCAAGGGAGAGACCCAGTACTTC.

The CDR3 sequence: CASSYTTDIEAFF. For the CDR3, the DNA is TGTGCCAGCAGTTACACGACAGATATTGAAGCTTTCTTT. V and J are TRBV6-5 and TRBJ1-1; D is perhaps TRBD1 (5 bases). The V gene's germline CDR1 is MNHEY and CDR2 SVGAGI. The length of the CDR3 is 13 residues. V was pared by 2 bases and J by 7 bases, with 11 bases between.

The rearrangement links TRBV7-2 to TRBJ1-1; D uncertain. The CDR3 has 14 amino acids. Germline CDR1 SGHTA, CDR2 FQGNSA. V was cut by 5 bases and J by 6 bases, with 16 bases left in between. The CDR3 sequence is CASSANPLSSEAFF. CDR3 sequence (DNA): TGTGCCAGCAGCGCGAACCCCCTAAGTTCTGAAGCTTTCTTT. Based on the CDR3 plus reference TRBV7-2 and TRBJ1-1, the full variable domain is GAGVSQSPSNKVTEKGKDVELRCDPISGHTALYWYRQSLGQGLEFLIYFQGNSAPDKSGLPSDRFSAERTGGSVSTLTIQRTQQEDSAVYLCASSANPLSSEAFFGQGTRLTVV.

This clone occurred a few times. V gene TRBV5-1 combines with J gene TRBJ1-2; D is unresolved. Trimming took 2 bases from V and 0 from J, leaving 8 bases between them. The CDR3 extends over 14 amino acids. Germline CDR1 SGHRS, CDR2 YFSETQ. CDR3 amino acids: CASSFSEANYGYTF. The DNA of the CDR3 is TGCGCCAGCAGCTTCTCTGAGGCTAACTATGGCTACACCTTC.